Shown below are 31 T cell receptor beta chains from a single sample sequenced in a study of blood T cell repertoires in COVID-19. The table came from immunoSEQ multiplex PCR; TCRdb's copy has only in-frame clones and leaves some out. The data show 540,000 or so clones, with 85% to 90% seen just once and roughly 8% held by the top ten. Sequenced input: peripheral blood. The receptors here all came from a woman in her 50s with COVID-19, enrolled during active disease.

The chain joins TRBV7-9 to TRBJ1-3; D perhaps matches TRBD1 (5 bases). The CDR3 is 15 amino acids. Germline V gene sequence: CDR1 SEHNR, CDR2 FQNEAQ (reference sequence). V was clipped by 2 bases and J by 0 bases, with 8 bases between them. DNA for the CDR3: TGTGCCAGCAGCTTAATGGGGCACTCTGGAAACACCATATATTTT. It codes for CASSLMGHSGNTIYF.

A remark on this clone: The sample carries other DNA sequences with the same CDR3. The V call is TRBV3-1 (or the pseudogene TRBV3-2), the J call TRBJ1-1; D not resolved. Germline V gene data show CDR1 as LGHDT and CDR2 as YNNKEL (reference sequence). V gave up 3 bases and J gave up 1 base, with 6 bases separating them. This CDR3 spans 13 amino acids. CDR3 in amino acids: CASSHRRNTEAFF. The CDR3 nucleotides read TGTGCCAGCAGCCATCGGAGGAACACTGAAGCTTTCTTT.

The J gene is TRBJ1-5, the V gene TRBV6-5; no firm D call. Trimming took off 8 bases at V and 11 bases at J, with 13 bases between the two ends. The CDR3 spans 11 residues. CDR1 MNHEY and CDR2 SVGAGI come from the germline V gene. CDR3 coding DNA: TGTGCCAGCGGAGAGAGAGGGTCCCAGCATTTT. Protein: CASGERGSQHF.

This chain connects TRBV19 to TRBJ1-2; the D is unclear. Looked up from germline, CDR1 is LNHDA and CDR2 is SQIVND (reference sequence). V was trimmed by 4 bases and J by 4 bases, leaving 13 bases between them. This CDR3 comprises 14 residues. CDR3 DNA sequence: TGTGCCAGTAGTAGTGGGCCCAATCCCTATGGCTACACCTTC. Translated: CASSSGPNPYGYTF. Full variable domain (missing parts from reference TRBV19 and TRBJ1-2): DGGITQSPKYLFRKEGQNVTLSCEQNLNHDAMYWYRQDPGQGLRLIYYSQIVNDFQKGDIAEGYSVSREKKESFPLTVTSAQKNPTAFYLCASSSGPNPYGYTFGSGTRLTVV.

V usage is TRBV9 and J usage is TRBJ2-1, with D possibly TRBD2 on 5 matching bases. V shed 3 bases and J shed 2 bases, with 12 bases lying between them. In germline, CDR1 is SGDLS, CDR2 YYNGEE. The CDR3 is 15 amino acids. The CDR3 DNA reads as TGTGCCAGCAGCGACGGTAGCGTAGCCTACAATGAGCAGTTCTTC. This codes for CASSDGSVAYNEQFF.

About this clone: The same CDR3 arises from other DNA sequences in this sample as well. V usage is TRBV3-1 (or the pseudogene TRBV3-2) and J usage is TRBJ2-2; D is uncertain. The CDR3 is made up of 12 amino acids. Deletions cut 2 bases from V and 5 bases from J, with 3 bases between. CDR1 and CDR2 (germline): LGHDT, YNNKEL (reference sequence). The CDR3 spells CASSQLTGELFF. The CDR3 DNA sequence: TGTGCCAGCAGCCAACTTACCGGGGAGCTGTTTTTT.

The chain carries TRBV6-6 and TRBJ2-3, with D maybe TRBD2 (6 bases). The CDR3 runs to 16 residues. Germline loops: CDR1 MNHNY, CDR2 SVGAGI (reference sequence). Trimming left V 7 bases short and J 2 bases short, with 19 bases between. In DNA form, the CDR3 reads TGTGCCAGCACTCAACGTGGGGGACTTTACACAGATACGCAGTATTTT. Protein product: CASTQRGGLYTDTQYF.

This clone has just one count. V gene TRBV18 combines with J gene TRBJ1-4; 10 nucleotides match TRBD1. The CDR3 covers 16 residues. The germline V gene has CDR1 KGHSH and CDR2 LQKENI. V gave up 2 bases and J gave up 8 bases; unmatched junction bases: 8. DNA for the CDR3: TGTGCCAGCTCACCAGGAATGGGGACAGGGGACGAAAAACTGTTTTTT. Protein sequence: CASSPGMGTGDEKLFF.

The CDR3 here is CASSSLAGGTDTQYF. The CDR3 DNA sequence: TGTGCCAGCAGCTCCCTAGCGGGGGGCACAGATACGCAGTATTTT. The chain links TRBV5-5 to TRBJ2-3, with 10 bases lining up with TRBD2. Trimming cost V 3 bases and J 1 base; bases outside gene matches: 2. Germline V gene lookup returns CDR1 SGHKS and CDR2 YYEKEE (reference sequence). CDR3 length: 15 amino acids.

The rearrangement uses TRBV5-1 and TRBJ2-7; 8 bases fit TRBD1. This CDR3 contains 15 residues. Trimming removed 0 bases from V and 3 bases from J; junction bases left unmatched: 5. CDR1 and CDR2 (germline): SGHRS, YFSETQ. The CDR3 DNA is TGCGCCAGCAGCTTGGAAGCTGGACAGGGCTACGAGCAGTACTTC. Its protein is CASSLEAGQGYEQYF. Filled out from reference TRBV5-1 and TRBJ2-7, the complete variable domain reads KAGVTQTPRYLIKTRGQQVTLSCSPISGHRSVSWYQQTPGQGLQFLFEYFSETQRNKGNFPGRFSGRQFSNSRSEMNVSTLELGDSALYLCASSLEAGQGYEQYFGPGTRLTVT.

The CDR3 DNA follows: TGTGCCAGCAGAGGGGGACCTAGGGGGACGGATTCACCCCTCCACTTT. This sequence encodes CASRGGPRGTDSPLHF. The rearrangement uses TRBV7-9 and TRBJ1-6, with D possibly matching TRBD1 (6 bases). Trimming removed 6 bases at V and 8 bases at J, with 20 bases between. Germline V CDR1 and CDR2: SEHNR, FQNEAQ (reference sequence). The CDR3 spans 16 residues.

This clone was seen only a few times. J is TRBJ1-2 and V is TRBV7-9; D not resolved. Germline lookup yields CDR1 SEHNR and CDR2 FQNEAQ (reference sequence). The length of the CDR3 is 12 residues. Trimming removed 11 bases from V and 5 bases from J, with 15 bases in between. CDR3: CALPKRGYGYTF. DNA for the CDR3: TGTGCCCTCCCGAAAAGAGGGTATGGCTACACCTTC.

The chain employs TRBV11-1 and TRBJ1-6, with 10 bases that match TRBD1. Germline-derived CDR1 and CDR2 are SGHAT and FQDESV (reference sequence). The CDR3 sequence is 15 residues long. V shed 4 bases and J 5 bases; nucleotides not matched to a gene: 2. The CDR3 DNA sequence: TGTGCCAGCAGCTGGACAGGGGGTGATAATTCACCCCTCCACTTT. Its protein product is CASSWTGGDNSPLHF.

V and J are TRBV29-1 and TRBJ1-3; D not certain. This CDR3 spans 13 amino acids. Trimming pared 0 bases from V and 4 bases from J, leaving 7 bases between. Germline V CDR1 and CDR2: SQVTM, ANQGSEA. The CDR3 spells CSVEDLPGNTIYF. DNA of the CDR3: TGCAGCGTTGAAGATCTTCCCGGAAACACCATATATTTT.

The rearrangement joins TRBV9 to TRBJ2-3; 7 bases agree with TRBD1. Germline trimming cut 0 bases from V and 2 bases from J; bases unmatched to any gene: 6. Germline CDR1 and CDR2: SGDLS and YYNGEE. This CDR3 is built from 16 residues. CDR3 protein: CASSVVGGFVTDTQYF. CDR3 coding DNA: TGTGCCAGCAGCGTAGTAGGGGGCTTTGTCACAGATACGCAGTATTTT. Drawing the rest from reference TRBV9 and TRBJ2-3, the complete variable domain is DSGVTQTPKHLITATGQRVTLRCSPRSGDLSVYWYQQSLDQGLQFLIQYYNGEERAKGNILERFSAQQFPDLHSELNLSSLELGDSALYFCASSVVGGFVTDTQYFGPGTRLTVL.

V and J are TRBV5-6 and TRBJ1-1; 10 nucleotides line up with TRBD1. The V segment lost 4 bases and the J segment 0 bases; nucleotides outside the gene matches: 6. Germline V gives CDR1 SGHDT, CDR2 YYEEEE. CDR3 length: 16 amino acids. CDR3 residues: CASSPGTGALNTEAFF. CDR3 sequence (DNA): TGTGCCAGCAGCCCCGGGACAGGGGCGTTGAACACTGAAGCTTTCTTT.

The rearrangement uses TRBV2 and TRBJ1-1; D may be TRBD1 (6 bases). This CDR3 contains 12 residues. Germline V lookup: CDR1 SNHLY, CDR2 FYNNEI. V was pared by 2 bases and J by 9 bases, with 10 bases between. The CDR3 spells CASSERQVQAFF. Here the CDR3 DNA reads TGTGCCAGCAGTGAAAGACAGGTCCAAGCTTTCTTT.

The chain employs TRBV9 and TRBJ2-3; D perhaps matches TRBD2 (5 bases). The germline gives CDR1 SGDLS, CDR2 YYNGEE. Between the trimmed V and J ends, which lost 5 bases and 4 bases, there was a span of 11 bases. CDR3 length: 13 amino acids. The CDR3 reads CASRGELADTQYF. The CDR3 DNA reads TGTGCCAGCAGGGGAGAGTTGGCAGATACGCAGTATTTT.

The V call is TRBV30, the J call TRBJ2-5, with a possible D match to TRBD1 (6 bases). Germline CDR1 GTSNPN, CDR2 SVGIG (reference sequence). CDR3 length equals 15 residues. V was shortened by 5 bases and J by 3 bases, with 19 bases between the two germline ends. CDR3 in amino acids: CAWGPQGFPEETQYF. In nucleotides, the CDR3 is TGTGCCTGGGGGCCCCAGGGGTTTCCAGAAGAGACCCAGTACTTC.

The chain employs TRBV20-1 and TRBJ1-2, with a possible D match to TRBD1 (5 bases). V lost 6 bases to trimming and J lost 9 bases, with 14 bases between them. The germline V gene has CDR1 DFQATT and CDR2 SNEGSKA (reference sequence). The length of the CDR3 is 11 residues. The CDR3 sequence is CSALTGERYTF. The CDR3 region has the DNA TGCAGTGCCCTCACGGGGGAGCGCTACACCTTC.

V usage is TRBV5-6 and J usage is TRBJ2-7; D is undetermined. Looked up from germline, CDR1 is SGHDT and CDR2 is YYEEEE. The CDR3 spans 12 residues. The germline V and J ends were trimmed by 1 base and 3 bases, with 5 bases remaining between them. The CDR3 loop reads CASSLSRYEQYF. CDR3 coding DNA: TGTGCCAGCAGCTTGTCTCGCTACGAGCAGTACTTC. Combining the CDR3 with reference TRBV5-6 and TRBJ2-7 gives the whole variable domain DAGVTQSPTHLIKTRGQQVTLRCSPKSGHDTVSWYQQALGQGPQFIFQYYEEEERQRGNFPDRFSGHQFPNYSSELNVNALLLGDSALYLCASSLSRYEQYFGPGTRLTVT.

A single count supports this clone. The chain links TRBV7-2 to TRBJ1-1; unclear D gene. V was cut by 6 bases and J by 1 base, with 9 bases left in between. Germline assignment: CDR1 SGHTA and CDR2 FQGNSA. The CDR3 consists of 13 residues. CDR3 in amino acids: CASRINKNTEAFF. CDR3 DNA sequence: TGTGCCAGCAGAATAAACAAGAACACTGAAGCTTTCTTT. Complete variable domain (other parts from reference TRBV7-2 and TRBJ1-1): GAGVSQSPSNKVTEKGKDVELRCDPISGHTALYWYRQSLGQGLEFLIYFQGNSAPDKSGLPSDRFSAERTGGSVSTLTIQRTQQEDSAVYLCASRINKNTEAFFGQGTRLTVV.

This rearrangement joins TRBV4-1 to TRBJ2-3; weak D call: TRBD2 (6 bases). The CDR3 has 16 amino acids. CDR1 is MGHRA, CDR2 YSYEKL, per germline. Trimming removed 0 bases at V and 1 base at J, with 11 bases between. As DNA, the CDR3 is TGCGCCAGCAGCCAAGATGGGGGGAAAGGCACAGATACGCAGTATTTT. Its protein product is CASSQDGGKGTDTQYF.

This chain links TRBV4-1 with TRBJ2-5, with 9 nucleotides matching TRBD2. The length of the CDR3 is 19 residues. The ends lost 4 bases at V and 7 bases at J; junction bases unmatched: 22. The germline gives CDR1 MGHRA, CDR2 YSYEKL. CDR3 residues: CASSPYYREGSGGMWTQYF. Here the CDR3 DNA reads TGCGCCAGCAGCCCGTACTATCGGGAGGGTAGCGGGGGCATGTGGACCCAGTACTTC.

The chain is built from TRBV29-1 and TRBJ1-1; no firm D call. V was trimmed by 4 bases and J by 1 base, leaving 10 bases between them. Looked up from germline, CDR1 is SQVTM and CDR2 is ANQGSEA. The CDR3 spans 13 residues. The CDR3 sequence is CSVGETRNTEAFF. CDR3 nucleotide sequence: TGCAGCGTTGGGGAGACAAGGAACACTGAAGCTTTCTTT.

The CDR3 is CASSQGLGPSSYEQYF. CDR3 nucleotides: TGCGCCAGCAGCCAAGGGCTGGGGCCCAGTTCCTACGAGCAGTACTTC. J is TRBJ2-7 and V is TRBV4-1, with a possible D match to TRBD1 (5 bases). V was shortened by 1 base and J by 1 base, with 14 bases between the two germline ends. Per germline, CDR1 MGHRA and CDR2 YSYEKL. CDR3 size: 16 residues.

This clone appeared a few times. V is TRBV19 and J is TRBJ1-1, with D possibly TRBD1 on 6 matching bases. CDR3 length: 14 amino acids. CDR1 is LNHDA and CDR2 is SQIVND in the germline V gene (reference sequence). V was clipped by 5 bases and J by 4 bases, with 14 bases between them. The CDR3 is CASSVNREGTEAFF. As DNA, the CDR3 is TGTGCCAGTAGTGTAAACAGGGAGGGCACTGAAGCTTTCTTT. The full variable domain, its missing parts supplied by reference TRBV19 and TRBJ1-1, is DGGITQSPKYLFRKEGQNVTLSCEQNLNHDAMYWYRQDPGQGLRLIYYSQIVNDFQKGDIAEGYSVSREKKESFPLTVTSAQKNPTAFYLCASSVNREGTEAFFGQGTRLTVV.

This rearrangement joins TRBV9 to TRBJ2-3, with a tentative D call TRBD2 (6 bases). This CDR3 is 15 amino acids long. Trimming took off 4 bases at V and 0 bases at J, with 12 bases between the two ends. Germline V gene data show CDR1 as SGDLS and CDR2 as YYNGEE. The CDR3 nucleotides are TGTGCCAGCAGCCGAGCGGGCGTTAGCACAGATACGCAGTATTTT. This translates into CASSRAGVSTDTQYF.

CDR3 sequence: CASSLGGWGLAFF. In DNA form, the CDR3 reads TGTGCCAGCAGTTTAGGGGGGTGGGGCCTGGCTTTCTTT. The chain links TRBV28 to TRBJ1-1; the D gene is possibly TRBD1 (5 bases). V dropped 2 bases and J dropped 11 bases, with 15 bases sitting between them. The CDR3 is made up of 13 amino acids. Germline-derived CDR1 and CDR2 are MDHEN and SYDVKM.

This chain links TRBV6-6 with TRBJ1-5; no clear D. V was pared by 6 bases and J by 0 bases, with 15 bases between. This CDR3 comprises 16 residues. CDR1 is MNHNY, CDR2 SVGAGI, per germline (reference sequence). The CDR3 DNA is TGTGCCAGCAGCCCCCGGGAGTGGAATAGCAATCAGCCCCAGCATTTT. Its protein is CASSPREWNSNQPQHF.

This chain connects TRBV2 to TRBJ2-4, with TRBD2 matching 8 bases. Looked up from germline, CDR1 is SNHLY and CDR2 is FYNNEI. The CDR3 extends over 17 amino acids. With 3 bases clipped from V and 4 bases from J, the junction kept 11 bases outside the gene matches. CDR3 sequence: CASSDGWSRGGKNIQYF. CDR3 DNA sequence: TGTGCCAGCAGTGACGGTTGGAGTCGGGGGGGAAAAAACATTCAGTACTTC.